The sequence of this TCR beta chain was determined in a study of blood T cell repertoires in COVID-19. Sequencing used immunoSEQ multiplex PCR; TCRdb keeps in-frame clones, though not all of them. The sample records roughly 200,000 clones, roughly four fifths being singletons. The CDR3 sequence is 18 residues long. V gave up 4 bases and J gave up 0 bases, with 17 bases separating them. Germline lookup yields CDR1 SGHRS and CDR2 YFSETQ. The V gene is TRBV5-1, the J gene TRBJ2-6; no reliable D call. The clonotype was recovered from a man aged 35 to 55 who had recovered from COVID-19. The sample comprised PBMCs or T cells enriched from blood (not recorded which). The CDR3 reads CASSLLSSSGSGANVLTF. CDR3 coding DNA: TGCGCCAGCAGCCTCCTTTCTAGTTCCGGCTCTGGGGCCAACGTCCTGACTTTC.